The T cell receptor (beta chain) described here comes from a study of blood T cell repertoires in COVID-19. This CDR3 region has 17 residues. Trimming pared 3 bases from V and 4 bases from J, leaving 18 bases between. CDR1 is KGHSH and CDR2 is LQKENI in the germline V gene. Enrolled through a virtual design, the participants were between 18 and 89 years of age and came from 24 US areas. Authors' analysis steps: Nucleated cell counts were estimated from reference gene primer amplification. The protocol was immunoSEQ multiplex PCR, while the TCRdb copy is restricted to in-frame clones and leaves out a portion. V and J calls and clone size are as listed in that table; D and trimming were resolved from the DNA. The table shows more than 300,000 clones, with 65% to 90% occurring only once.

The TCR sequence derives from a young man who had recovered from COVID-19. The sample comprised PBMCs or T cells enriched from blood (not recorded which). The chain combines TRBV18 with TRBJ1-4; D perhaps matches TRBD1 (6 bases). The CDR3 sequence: CASSPPKGTINNEKLFF. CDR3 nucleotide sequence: TGTGCCAGCTCACCGCCCAAAGGGACAATCAATAATGAAAAACTGTTTTTT.